The rows below give T cell receptor beta chains drawn from one sample of a study of identifying expanded T cells in peripheral blood. TCRdb's copy holds only in-frame clones and misses some; the assay was immunoSEQ multiplex PCR. The sample shows some 77,000 clones, around 89% of them seen only once. Material for sequencing was blood. The receptor source for this set is a person aged 18-69 years in good health. Both conserved end residues are part of each CDR3. Fields, in order: CDR3 protein, CDR3 DNA, clone size, D gene, V gene, J gene. A D gene is named only where the DNA matches it firmly. Not every row has a clone size; where given, it reads once, few, many or a size class.

CASSQSGGGDEQFF	TGCGCCAGCAGCCAATCAGGGGGCGGGGATGAGCAGTTCTTC	few	TRBD1	TRBV4-1	TRBJ2-1
CASSLGGGSTEAFF	TGTGCCAGCAGCTTGGGCGGGGGCTCCACTGAAGCTTTCTTT	-	-	TRBV7-9	TRBJ1-1
CASSLADSAVNTIYF	TGTGCCAGCAGCTTAGCGGACAGTGCAGTAAACACCATATATTTT	once	-	TRBV7-2	TRBJ1-3
CASSGGHWGALSMNTEAFF	TGTGCCAGCAGCGGAGGCCATTGGGGAGCCCTCTCGATGAACACTGAAGCTTTCTTT	-	-	TRBV7-9	TRBJ1-1
CASTQTGGSYNEQFF	TGTGCCAGCACCCAGACAGGGGGCTCCTACAATGAGCAGTTCTTC	-	TRBD1	TRBV9	TRBJ2-1
CASRKQGATYEQYF	TGTGCCAGCAGAAAGCAGGGGGCCACCTACGAGCAGTACTTC	-	TRBD1	TRBV6-1	TRBJ2-7
CASRSQGADTEAFF	TGTGCCAGCAGATCACAGGGGGCGGACACTGAAGCTTTCTTT	-	TRBD1	TRBV6-6	TRBJ1-1
CASTTGTDTQYF	TGTGCCAGCACTACAGGCACAGATACGCAGTATTTT	-	-	TRBV7-2	TRBJ2-3
CASSQAEAGTEQFF	TGCGCCAGCAGCCAAGCCGAGGCCGGGACAGAGCAGTTCTTC	-	-	TRBV4-3	TRBJ2-1
CASSYGSGGPNNEQFF	TGTGCCAGCAGTTACGGTAGCGGGGGGCCGAACAATGAGCAGTTCTTC	few	TRBD2	TRBV6-5	TRBJ2-1
CASSIGEGTQQETQYF	TGTGCCAGTAGTATAGGGGAGGGGACCCAACAAGAGACCCAGTACTTC	-	TRBD2	TRBV19	TRBJ2-5
CASSPLGQPGEKLFF	TGTGCCAGCAGCCCCCTGGGACAGCCTGGTGAAAAACTGTTTTTT	-	TRBD1	TRBV9	TRBJ1-4
CAAGSQGAGKQYF	TGTGCCGCGGGGTCCCAGGGGGCTGGGAAGCAGTACTTC	once	TRBD1	TRBV2	TRBJ2-7
CAWSVAHRRGEAFF	TGTGCCTGGAGTGTTGCTCATAGAAGGGGGGAAGCTTTCTTT	-	-	TRBV30	TRBJ1-1
CASSLRGTQETQYF	TGTGCCAGCAGCTTGAGGGGGACCCAAGAGACCCAGTACTTC	-	-	TRBV5-4	TRBJ2-5
CASSLPTYGGADEQFF	TGTGCCAGCAGTCTACCAACTTACGGGGGGGCGGATGAGCAGTTCTTC	medium-sized	TRBD2	TRBV4-2	TRBJ2-1
CASSFRLGTTYEQYF	TGTGCCAGCAGTTTTCGACTAGGCACGACCTACGAGCAGTACTTC	-	-	TRBV28	TRBJ2-7
CASSLTGGVNTEAFF	TGTGCCAGCAGCTTAACGGGGGGAGTGAACACTGAAGCTTTCTTT	-	-	TRBV13	TRBJ1-1
CAISEGSGADIQYF	TGTGCCATCAGTGAAGGATCAGGGGCGGACATTCAGTACTTC	-	-	TRBV10-3	TRBJ2-4
CASSLPRTKRAGGYEQYF	TGTGCCAGCAGCTTACCGCGAACTAAGAGAGCAGGGGGCTACGAGCAGTACTTC	-	TRBD1	TRBV11-3	TRBJ2-7